The rows below give T cell receptor beta chains drawn from one sample of a study of T-cell reconstitution after alpha-beta-depleted transplantation in children. TCRdb used MiXCR to reprocess the PCR reads, holding one entry per CDR3 protein. The data show around 380,000 distinct CDR3 sequences, approximately 10% seen once. The material was PBMCs from the stem cell graft donor, obtained from the stem cell graft. Receptors originate from a human donor who donated a stem cell graft to a child with acute myeloid leukemia. CDR3s include the opening cysteine and the closing phenylalanine or tryptophan. A D gene is named only where the DNA matches it firmly. Rows give clone size only sometimes, using once, few, many, or a class for an expanded clone.

j_call: TRBJ2-5; v_call: TRBV5-1; d_call: .; clone_size: many; cdr3_nt: TGCGCCAGCAGCCCCGGGGTAGCGAATACTCAAGAGACCCAGTACTTC; cdr3_aa: CASSPGVANTQETQYF
j_call: TRBJ2-7; v_call: TRBV11-2; d_call: TRBD2; clone_size: few; cdr3_nt: TGTGCCAGCAGCTTAGAGGGGGTGGGACTAGCGCGTTACGAGCAGTACTTC; cdr3_aa: CASSLEGVGLARYEQYF
j_call: TRBJ2-1; v_call: TRBV12-3/TRBV12-4; d_call: .; clone_size: .; cdr3_nt: TGTGCCAGCAGTTTTGACGAAATGGGCTCCTACAATGAGCAGTTCTTC; cdr3_aa: CASSFDEMGSYNEQFF
j_call: TRBJ2-1; v_call: TRBV6-1; d_call: .; clone_size: few; cdr3_nt: TGTGCCAGCAGCTCACTTCGCGGGACCTACAATGAGCAGTTCTTC; cdr3_aa: CASSSLRGTYNEQFF
j_call: TRBJ2-3; v_call: TRBV3-1; d_call: .; clone_size: .; cdr3_nt: TGTGCCAGCAGCCAAGATCAGGACAACGCAGATACGCAGTATTTT; cdr3_aa: CASSQDQDNADTQYF
j_call: TRBJ2-3; v_call: TRBV29-1; d_call: TRBD2; clone_size: many; cdr3_nt: TGCAGCGTGCTTGGCGGGGGGGTCCCAGATACGCAGTATTTT; cdr3_aa: CSVLGGGVPDTQYF
j_call: TRBJ2-1; v_call: TRBV7-9; d_call: TRBD2; clone_size: many; cdr3_nt: TGTGCCAGCAGCCCCGCCGGACTAGCGGGGGATAATGAGCAGTTCTTC; cdr3_aa: CASSPAGLAGDNEQFF
j_call: TRBJ2-1; v_call: TRBV5-1; d_call: TRBD2; clone_size: many; cdr3_nt: TGCGCCAGCAGCTTGCGTCTAGCGGGGGGGCACAATGAGCAGTTCTTC; cdr3_aa: CASSLRLAGGHNEQFF
j_call: TRBJ2-1; v_call: TRBV20-1; d_call: .; clone_size: many; cdr3_nt: TGCAGTGCTGGCAACAATGAGCAGTTCTTC; cdr3_aa: CSAGNNEQFF
j_call: TRBJ2-5; v_call: TRBV5-1; d_call: TRBD2; clone_size: many; cdr3_nt: TGCGCCAGCAGCGACCGACTAGCGGGGGGCCAAGAGACCCAGTACTTC; cdr3_aa: CASSDRLAGGQETQYF
j_call: TRBJ2-3; v_call: TRBV7-2; d_call: .; clone_size: .; cdr3_nt: TGTGCCAGCAGCTTAATACAGGGTGTCCCAGATACGCAGTATTTT; cdr3_aa: CASSLIQGVPDTQYF
j_call: TRBJ2-5; v_call: TRBV20-1; d_call: TRBD1; clone_size: few; cdr3_nt: TGCAGTGCCCCGGACAGGGGGGGAGAGACCCAGTACTTC; cdr3_aa: CSAPDRGGETQYF
j_call: TRBJ2-1; v_call: TRBV11-2; d_call: .; clone_size: .; cdr3_nt: TGTGCCAGCAGTCCAGAATGGAATGAGCAGTTCTTC; cdr3_aa: CASSPEWNEQFF
j_call: TRBJ2-5; v_call: TRBV12-3/TRBV12-4; d_call: .; clone_size: .; cdr3_nt: TGTGCCAGCAGCTCTTCCCCCCGAGAGACCCAGTACTTC; cdr3_aa: CASSSSPRETQYF
j_call: TRBJ2-3; v_call: TRBV5-4; d_call: TRBD2; clone_size: many; cdr3_nt: TGTGCCAGCAGTGCGGGGCGGGGGGGCGGAGATACGCAGTATTTT; cdr3_aa: CASSAGRGGGDTQYF
j_call: TRBJ2-5; v_call: TRBV6-5; d_call: .; clone_size: many; cdr3_nt: TGTGCCAGCAGTTATACGGGAGATCCGGGCCCCGAGACCCAGTACTTC; cdr3_aa: CASSYTGDPGPETQYF
j_call: TRBJ2-7; v_call: TRBV29-1; d_call: .; clone_size: .; cdr3_nt: TGCAGCGTTGAAGGTAGCTCCTACGAGCAGTACTTC; cdr3_aa: CSVEGSSYEQYF
j_call: TRBJ2-5; v_call: TRBV15; d_call: .; clone_size: many; cdr3_nt: TGTGCCACCAGCAGAGGAGGGGGAGCGGGCGGGGAGACCCAGTACTTC; cdr3_aa: CATSRGGGAGGETQYF
j_call: TRBJ2-7; v_call: TRBV5-6; d_call: TRBD2; clone_size: few; cdr3_nt: TGTGCCAGCAGCAAAAAGAGAGGGACTAGCGCTATCTACGAGCAGTACTTC; cdr3_aa: CASSKKRGTSAIYEQYF
j_call: TRBJ2-5; v_call: TRBV5-1; d_call: .; clone_size: many; cdr3_nt: TGCGCCAGCAGCCTACAGGGGGGGGCAGAGACCCAGTACTTC; cdr3_aa: CASSLQGGAETQYF
j_call: TRBJ1-1; v_call: TRBV4-1; d_call: .; clone_size: .; cdr3_nt: TGCGCCAGCAGCCAAGTGTGGAGGACTGAAGCTTTCTTT; cdr3_aa: CASSQVWRTEAFF
j_call: TRBJ2-2; v_call: TRBV6-1; d_call: TRBD2; clone_size: few; cdr3_nt: TGTGCCAGCAGAACCCCGGGACTAGCGGCCACCGGGGAGCTGTTTTTT; cdr3_aa: CASRTPGLAATGELFF
j_call: TRBJ1-4; v_call: TRBV10-3; d_call: .; clone_size: .; cdr3_nt: TGTGCCATCAGTGCACAAATCTCCGGAGAAAAACTGTTTTTT; cdr3_aa: CAISAQISGEKLFF
j_call: TRBJ2-2; v_call: TRBV4-1; d_call: .; clone_size: many; cdr3_nt: TGCGCCAGCAGCCCCCAGGATATTTACACCGGGGAGCTGTTTTTT; cdr3_aa: CASSPQDIYTGELFF
j_call: TRBJ1-6; v_call: TRBV6-6; d_call: .; clone_size: few; cdr3_nt: TGTGCCAGCAGTTATGGGGTTAATTCACCCCTCCACTTT; cdr3_aa: CASSYGVNSPLHF
j_call: TRBJ2-3; v_call: TRBV10-3; d_call: TRBD2; clone_size: .; cdr3_nt: TGTGCCATCAGTGAGTCGGTCAGCGGGGAGGGAGGAGATACGCAGTATTTT; cdr3_aa: CAISESVSGEGGDTQYF
j_call: TRBJ2-6; v_call: TRBV4-1; d_call: .; clone_size: few; cdr3_nt: TGCGCCAGCAGCCAAGATCTACTGGGTTCTGGGGCCAACGTCCTGACTTTC; cdr3_aa: CASSQDLLGSGANVLTF
j_call: TRBJ2-1; v_call: TRBV5-4; d_call: .; clone_size: many; cdr3_nt: TGTGCCAGCAGCGGAGGGTGGACGGACAGTGAGCAGTTCTTC; cdr3_aa: CASSGGWTDSEQFF
j_call: TRBJ2-3; v_call: TRBV5-1; d_call: .; clone_size: many; cdr3_nt: TGCGCCAGCAGCTCCCATTTAAGGGCCACAGATACGCAGTATTTT; cdr3_aa: CASSSHLRATDTQYF
j_call: TRBJ1-5; v_call: TRBV4-1; d_call: .; clone_size: few; cdr3_nt: TGCGCCAGCAGCCAAGATACGATGGGGCTGGGGCCCCAGCATTTT; cdr3_aa: CASSQDTMGLGPQHF
j_call: TRBJ2-5; v_call: TRBV6-1; d_call: .; clone_size: .; cdr3_nt: TGTGCCAGCAGCCTGGGACAAGGGGAGGGGGGAGAGACCCAGTACTTC; cdr3_aa: CASSLGQGEGGETQYF
j_call: TRBJ2-3; v_call: TRBV20-1; d_call: TRBD2; clone_size: few; cdr3_nt: TGCAGTGCTAGAATAGCGGGAGAGGGCACAGATACGCAGTATTTT; cdr3_aa: CSARIAGEGTDTQYF
j_call: TRBJ2-7; v_call: TRBV29-1; d_call: TRBD1; clone_size: few; cdr3_nt: TGCAGCGTTGAAGTACCCGGGACAGTCTACGAGCAGTACTTC; cdr3_aa: CSVEVPGTVYEQYF
j_call: TRBJ2-7; v_call: TRBV5-1; d_call: .; clone_size: few; cdr3_nt: TGCGCCAGCAGCTTGGATCCGAACAGAGACTACGAGCAGTACTTC; cdr3_aa: CASSLDPNRDYEQYF
j_call: TRBJ1-2; v_call: TRBV6-1; d_call: .; clone_size: many; cdr3_nt: TGTGCCAGCAGTGAAGGTTCATACGACTATGGCTACACCTTC; cdr3_aa: CASSEGSYDYGYTF
j_call: TRBJ2-3; v_call: TRBV10-3; d_call: .; clone_size: .; cdr3_nt: TGTGCCATCAGCCCCGGGGGACGTGAGGCGTATACGCAGTATTTT; cdr3_aa: CAISPGGREAYTQYF
j_call: TRBJ2-1; v_call: TRBV29-1; d_call: .; clone_size: few; cdr3_nt: TGCAGCGTTAAGGACGGAGCCAATGAGCAGTTCTTC; cdr3_aa: CSVKDGANEQFF
j_call: TRBJ2-3; v_call: TRBV12-3/TRBV12-4; d_call: TRBD2; clone_size: few; cdr3_nt: TGTGCCAGCAGTTTACAACTAGCGGGCACAGATACGCAGTATTTT; cdr3_aa: CASSLQLAGTDTQYF
j_call: TRBJ2-3; v_call: TRBV10-3; d_call: TRBD2; clone_size: many; cdr3_nt: TGTGCCATCAGTGAGGGAGCGGGAGCGGGGACAGATACGCAGTATTTT; cdr3_aa: CAISEGAGAGTDTQYF
j_call: TRBJ1-2; v_call: TRBV5-1; d_call: .; clone_size: .; cdr3_nt: TGCGCCAGCAGCCCCACTTTGGGCGGATCGGCTGGCTACACCTTC; cdr3_aa: CASSPTLGGSAGYTF
j_call: TRBJ2-7; v_call: TRBV29-1; d_call: TRBD1; clone_size: .; cdr3_nt: TGCAGCGTGACGGACAGGGCCCCCTACGAGCAGTACTTC; cdr3_aa: CSVTDRAPYEQYF
j_call: TRBJ1-1; v_call: TRBV29-1; d_call: .; clone_size: .; cdr3_nt: TGCAGCACCCCTCAGATCGGTCGTCCCGGGACCACTGAAGCTTTCTTT; cdr3_aa: CSTPQIGRPGTTEAFF
j_call: TRBJ1-1; v_call: TRBV7-3; d_call: TRBD1; clone_size: .; cdr3_nt: TGTACCAGCAGCTTACAGGGGGAAGGCGCTGAAGCTTTCTTT; cdr3_aa: CTSSLQGEGAEAFF
j_call: TRBJ2-5; v_call: TRBV10-1; d_call: .; clone_size: .; cdr3_nt: TGCGCCAGCAGTGAGTTGAACGAAGAGACCCAGTACTTC; cdr3_aa: CASSELNEETQYF
j_call: TRBJ1-2; v_call: TRBV2; d_call: .; clone_size: few; cdr3_nt: TGTGCCAGCAGTCCAAACCCAGATTACTATGGCTACACCTTC; cdr3_aa: CASSPNPDYYGYTF
j_call: TRBJ2-1; v_call: TRBV5-1; d_call: TRBD2; clone_size: .; cdr3_nt: TGCGCCAGCAGCTTGGCCAGGACTAGCGGGACCTACAATGAGCAGTTCTTC; cdr3_aa: CASSLARTSGTYNEQFF
j_call: TRBJ2-3; v_call: TRBV29-1; d_call: .; clone_size: few; cdr3_nt: TGCAGCGTTGAAGATAAGTTACGGGTGGATACGCAGTATTTT; cdr3_aa: CSVEDKLRVDTQYF
j_call: TRBJ2-5; v_call: TRBV6-5; d_call: TRBD1; clone_size: few; cdr3_nt: TGTGCCAGCAGTAACAGGGGGCGATTGGAGACCCAGTACTTC; cdr3_aa: CASSNRGRLETQYF
j_call: TRBJ2-5; v_call: TRBV20-1; d_call: TRBD1; clone_size: .; cdr3_nt: TGCAGTGCCGGACAGGCAAGGGTAGAGACCCAGTACTTC; cdr3_aa: CSAGQARVETQYF
j_call: TRBJ2-1; v_call: TRBV7-9; d_call: TRBD2; clone_size: .; cdr3_nt: TGTGCCAGCAGCTCCGGGGTTTTAAGCGGGGACTACAATGAGCAGTTCTTC; cdr3_aa: CASSSGVLSGDYNEQFF
j_call: TRBJ1-1; v_call: TRBV29-1; d_call: TRBD1; clone_size: .; cdr3_nt: TGCAGCGCCGACAGGGGCCCTAACACTGAAGCTTTCTTT; cdr3_aa: CSADRGPNTEAFF
j_call: TRBJ1-2; v_call: TRBV29-1; d_call: .; clone_size: few; cdr3_nt: TGCAGCGTTGAAGATATTTCCGTGGAGAGTTACACCTTC; cdr3_aa: CSVEDISVESYTF
j_call: TRBJ2-2; v_call: TRBV7-2; d_call: TRBD2; clone_size: many; cdr3_nt: TGTGCCAGCAGCTTACGGACTAGCTGGGCCGGGGAGCTGTTTTTT; cdr3_aa: CASSLRTSWAGELFF
j_call: TRBJ1-1; v_call: TRBV7-8; d_call: .; clone_size: .; cdr3_nt: TGTGCCAGCAGCGGAATTACACCGAACACTGAAGCTTTCTTT; cdr3_aa: CASSGITPNTEAFF
j_call: TRBJ1-1; v_call: TRBV7-3; d_call: .; clone_size: .; cdr3_nt: TGTGCCAGCAGCTTAGGTGGGGCTAGCGCTTTCTTT; cdr3_aa: CASSLGGASAFF
j_call: TRBJ2-6; v_call: TRBV27; d_call: .; clone_size: few; cdr3_nt: TGTGCCAGCAGCATTGGACAGTTAAACTCTGGGGCCAACGTCCTGACTTTC; cdr3_aa: CASSIGQLNSGANVLTF
j_call: TRBJ1-2; v_call: TRBV15; d_call: .; clone_size: .; cdr3_nt: TGTGCCACCAGCAACCCCGTCGGATATGAGGACTATGGCTACACCTTC; cdr3_aa: CATSNPVGYEDYGYTF
j_call: TRBJ2-1; v_call: TRBV2; d_call: TRBD2; clone_size: .; cdr3_nt: TGTGCCAGCAGTGTAGTAGCGGGGGCCTCTTCGGATGAGCAGTTCTTC; cdr3_aa: CASSVVAGASSDEQFF
j_call: TRBJ2-5; v_call: TRBV12-3/TRBV12-4; d_call: .; clone_size: few; cdr3_nt: TGTGCCAGCAGTTATGGTAACAGCCAAGAGACCCAGTACTTC; cdr3_aa: CASSYGNSQETQYF